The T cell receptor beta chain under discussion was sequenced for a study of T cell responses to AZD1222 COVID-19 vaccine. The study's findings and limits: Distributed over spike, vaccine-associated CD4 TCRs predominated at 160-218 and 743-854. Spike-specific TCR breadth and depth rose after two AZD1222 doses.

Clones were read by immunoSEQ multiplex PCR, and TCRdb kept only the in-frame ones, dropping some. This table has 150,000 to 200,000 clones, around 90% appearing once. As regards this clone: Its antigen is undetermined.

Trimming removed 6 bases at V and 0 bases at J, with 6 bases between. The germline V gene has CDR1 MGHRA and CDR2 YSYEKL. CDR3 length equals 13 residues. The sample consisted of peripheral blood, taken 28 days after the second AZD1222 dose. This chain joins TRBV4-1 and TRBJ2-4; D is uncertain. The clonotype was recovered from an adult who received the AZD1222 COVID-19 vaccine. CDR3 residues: CASSGLAKNIQYF. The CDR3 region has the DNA TGCGCCAGCAGTGGTTTAGCCAAAAACATTCAGTACTTC.